Each of the 15 T cell receptor beta chains below was sequenced from the same sample in a study of blood T cell repertoires in COVID-19. TCRdb's copy holds only in-frame clones and misses some; the assay was immunoSEQ multiplex PCR. The repertoire includes approximately 50,000 clones, over 80% of them detected once, and around 3.2% sits in the top ten. The source material was peripheral blood. These receptors all stem from a human donor in a cohort sampled during active COVID-19.

The rearrangement joins TRBV3-1 (or the pseudogene TRBV3-2) to TRBJ2-1; D perhaps matches TRBD1 (6 bases). Between the trimmed V and J ends, which lost 2 bases and 9 bases, there was a span of 8 bases. CDR3 length: 12 amino acids. Germline lookup yields CDR1 LGHDT and CDR2 YNNKEL (reference sequence). The CDR3 protein is CASSQWTAEQFF. CDR3 DNA sequence: TGTGCCAGCAGCCAATGGACAGCTGAGCAGTTCTTC.

The rearrangement uses TRBV3-1 (or the pseudogene TRBV3-2) and TRBJ2-5; D possibly corresponds to TRBD2 (5 bases). The CDR3 is 16 residues long. CDR1 and CDR2 (germline): LGHDT, YNNKEL (reference sequence). V was shortened by 4 bases and J by 6 bases, with 21 bases between the two germline ends. CDR3: CASSPSRVRGLKTQYF. As DNA, the CDR3 is TGTGCCAGCAGCCCCTCGCGTGTTCGGGGTCTGAAGACCCAGTACTTC.

The chain has TRBV5-1 and TRBJ1-5; possible D gene TRBD1, 5 bases. CDR3 length equals 14 residues. Looked up from germline, CDR1 is SGHRS and CDR2 is YFSETQ. The V and J ends lost 4 bases and 2 bases respectively, with 10 bases between them. CDR3 DNA sequence: TGCGCCAGCAGCCGAGCGGGGGGCAATCAGCCCCAGCATTTT. It is translated as CASSRAGGNQPQHF.

This rearrangement joins TRBV2 to TRBJ1-2, with unresolved D. CDR3 length: 13 residues. Trimming removed 4 bases at V and 11 bases at J, with 17 bases between. From germline, CDR1 is SNHLY and CDR2 FYNNEI. The CDR3 coding sequence is TGTGCCAGCAGTGTAGGCCAATGGAGGGAGTACACCTTC. Translating it yields CASSVGQWREYTF.

The chain is built from TRBV6-5 and TRBJ1-2, with no clear D. Looked up from germline, CDR1 is MNHEY and CDR2 is SVGAGI. V dropped 2 bases and J dropped 3 bases, with 7 bases sitting between them. The CDR3 extends over 13 amino acids. CDR3 DNA: TGTGCCAGCAGTTACAGTCGGGACTATGGCTACACCTTC. Amino acids: CASSYSRDYGYTF.

The chain uses TRBV6-6 and TRBJ2-1; D is possibly TRBD2 (6 bases). The length of the CDR3 is 15 residues. Per the germline V gene, CDR1 is MNHNY and CDR2 is SVGAGI (reference sequence). The V end lost 2 bases, the J end lost 8 bases, and 16 bases lay between the germline ends. The CDR3 nucleotides read TGTGCCAGCAGTTACCGGGGAGATGCGGGACATGAGCAGTTCTTC. This gives the protein CASSYRGDAGHEQFF.

The V and J genes are TRBV19 and TRBJ1-2; tentative D call: TRBD1 (5 bases). Deletions cut 6 bases from V and 4 bases from J, with 15 bases between. The CDR3 has 14 amino acids. Germline-derived CDR1 and CDR2 are LNHDA and SQIVND (reference sequence). The CDR3 coding sequence is TGTGCCAGTAGCCAAGGGGTAAACCTCTATGGCTACACCTTC. Residues: CASSQGVNLYGYTF.

This chain joins TRBV6-1 and TRBJ1-6; D possibly corresponds to TRBD1 (5 bases). CDR1 and CDR2 from the germline V gene are MNHNS and SASEGT. V lost 3 bases and J lost 8, with 11 bases in between. The CDR3 extends over 14 amino acids. The CDR3 here is CASSEQGPYSPLHF. CDR3 bases: TGTGCCAGCAGTGAGCAGGGTCCGTATTCACCCCTCCACTTT.

The CDR3 region is CASSQYPGQGAPGQPQHF. CDR3 nucleotides: TGCGCCAGCAGCCAATACCCGGGACAGGGGGCGCCGGGGCAGCCCCAGCATTTT. The chain joins TRBV4-1 to TRBJ1-5; 12 bases align to TRBD1. CDR3 length equals 18 residues. The junction had 12 bases not matched to a gene; V was cut back by 2 bases and J by 7 bases. Looked up from germline, CDR1 is MGHRA and CDR2 is YSYEKL.

The chain combines TRBV7-2 with TRBJ1-2; 9 bases map to TRBD1. The germline V gene encodes CDR1 SGHTA and CDR2 FQGNSA. V lost 5 bases and J lost 8; bases outside the gene matches: 12. CDR3 length equals 15 residues. CDR3: CASSQETGGRGGYTF. CDR3 bases: TGTGCCAGCAGCCAAGAGACAGGGGGGAGGGGCGGCTACACCTTC.

The rearrangement uses TRBV5-4 and TRBJ2-1; weak D call: TRBD2 (7 bases). The CDR3 has 16 residues. V gave up 3 bases and J gave up 1 base, with 14 bases separating them. The germline V gene encodes CDR1 SGHNT and CDR2 YYREEE (reference sequence). Here the CDR3 DNA reads TGTGCCAGCAGCTCAGCGGGGACAAGGTCCTACAATGAGCAGTTCTTC. It yields the protein CASSSAGTRSYNEQFF.

The rearrangement links TRBV7-2 to TRBJ1-6, with TRBD1 matching over 9 bases. The CDR3 sequence is 15 residues long. The germline V gene encodes CDR1 SGHTA and CDR2 FQGNSA. V lost 6 bases to trimming and J lost 10 bases; unmatched junction nucleotides: 10. The CDR3 reads CASSLDRGRVSPLHF. The CDR3 DNA is TGTGCCAGCAGTTTGGACAGGGGACGCGTCTCACCCCTCCACTTT.

This clone was picked up one time. The chain has TRBV7-2 and TRBJ2-1, with TRBD2 identical over 10 bases. The trim removed 3 bases at V and 0 bases at J, leaving 8 bases unmatched. CDR1 is SGHTA, CDR2 FQGNSA, per germline. CDR3 size: 18 residues. The CDR3 spells CASSFKVSGGASYNEQFF. The CDR3 nucleotides are TGTGCCAGCAGCTTTAAAGTAAGCGGGGGGGCCTCCTACAATGAGCAGTTCTTC.

As DNA, the CDR3 is TGTGCCAGCAGCTCCTACGGTTATTCCTACGAGCAGTACTTC. Residues: CASSSYGYSYEQYF. The chain joins TRBV11-2 to TRBJ2-7; no clear D gene. This CDR3 region has 14 residues. The V gene lost 4 bases and the J gene lost 1 base, with 11 bases spanning the gap. CDR1 is SGHAT, CDR2 FQNNGV, per germline. Variable domain in full (rest from reference TRBV11-2 and TRBJ2-7): EAGVAQSPRYKIIEKRQSVAFWCNPISGHATLYWYQQILGQGPKLLIQFQNNGVVDDSQLPKDRFSAERLKGVDSTLKIQPAKLEDSAVYLCASSSYGYSYEQYFGPGTRLTVT.

The chain links TRBV6-5 to TRBJ2-3; TRBD2 might be the D (5 bases). CDR1 and CDR2 from the germline V gene are MNHEY and SVGAGI. The CDR3 is 16 amino acids. The V end lost 0 bases, the J end lost 2 bases, and 12 bases lay between the germline ends. CDR3 region: CASSYSAGGLTDTQYF. The CDR3 nucleotides are TGTGCCAGCAGTTACTCCGCGGGCGGACTCACAGATACGCAGTATTTT.